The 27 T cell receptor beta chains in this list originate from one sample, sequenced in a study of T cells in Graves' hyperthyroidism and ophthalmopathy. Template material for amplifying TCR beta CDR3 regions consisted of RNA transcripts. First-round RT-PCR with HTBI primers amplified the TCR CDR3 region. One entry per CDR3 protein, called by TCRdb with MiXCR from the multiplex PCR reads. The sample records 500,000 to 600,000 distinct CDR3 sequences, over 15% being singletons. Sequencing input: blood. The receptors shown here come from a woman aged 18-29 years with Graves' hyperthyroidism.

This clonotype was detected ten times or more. The CDR3 protein is CASVAVHNEQFF. As DNA, the CDR3 is TGTGCCAGCGTAGCGGTCCACAATGAGCAGTTCTTC. This rearrangement joins TRBV28 to TRBJ2-1, with D possibly being TRBD2 (6 bases). The CDR3 sequence is 12 residues long. V gave up 8 bases and J gave up 5 bases, with 10 bases separating them. The germline CDR1 and CDR2 sequences are MDHEN and SYDVKM. Full variable domain (outside the CDR3, taken from reference TRBV28 and TRBJ2-1): DVKVTQSSRYLVKRTGEKVFLECVQDMDHENMFWYRQDPGLGLRLIYFSYDVKMKEKGDIPEGYSVSREKKERFSLILESASTNQTSMYLCASVAVHNEQFFGPGTRLTVL.

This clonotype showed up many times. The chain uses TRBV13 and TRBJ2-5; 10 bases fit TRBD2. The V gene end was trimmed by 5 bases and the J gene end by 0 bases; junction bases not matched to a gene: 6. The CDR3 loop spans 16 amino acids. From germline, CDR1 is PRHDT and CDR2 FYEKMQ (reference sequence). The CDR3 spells CASSRGTSAYQETQYF. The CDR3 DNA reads TGTGCCAGCAGCCGAGGGACTAGCGCTTACCAAGAGACCCAGTACTTC.

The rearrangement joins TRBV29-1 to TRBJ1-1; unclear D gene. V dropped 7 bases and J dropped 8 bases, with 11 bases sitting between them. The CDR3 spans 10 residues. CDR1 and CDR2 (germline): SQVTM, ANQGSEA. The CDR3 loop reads CSASGIEAFF. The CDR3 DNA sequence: TGCAGCGCCAGCGGGATCGAAGCTTTCTTT. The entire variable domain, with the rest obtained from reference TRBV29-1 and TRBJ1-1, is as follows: SAVISQKPSRDICQRGTSLTIQCQVDSQVTMMFWYRQQPGQSLTLIATANQGSEATYESGFVIDKFPISRPNLTFSTLTVSNMSPEDSSIYLCSASGIEAFFGQGTRLTVV.

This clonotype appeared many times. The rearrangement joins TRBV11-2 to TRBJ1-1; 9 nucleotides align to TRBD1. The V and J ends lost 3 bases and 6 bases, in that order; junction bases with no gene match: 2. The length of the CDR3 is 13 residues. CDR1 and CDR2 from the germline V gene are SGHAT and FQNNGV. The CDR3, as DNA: TGTGCCAGCAGCTTTAGACAGGGGGCTGAAGCTTTCTTT. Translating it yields CASSFRQGAEAFF.

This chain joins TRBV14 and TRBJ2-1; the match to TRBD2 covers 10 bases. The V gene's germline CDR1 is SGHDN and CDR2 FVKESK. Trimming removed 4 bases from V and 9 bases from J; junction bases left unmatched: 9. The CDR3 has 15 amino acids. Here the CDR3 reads CASSPLGLAMSEQFF. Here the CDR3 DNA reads TGTGCCAGCAGCCCGTTGGGACTAGCGATGAGTGAGCAGTTCTTC.

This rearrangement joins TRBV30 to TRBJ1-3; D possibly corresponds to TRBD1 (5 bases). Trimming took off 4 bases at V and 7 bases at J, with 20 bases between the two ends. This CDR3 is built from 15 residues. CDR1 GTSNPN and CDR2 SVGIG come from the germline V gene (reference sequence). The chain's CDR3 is CAWTRTDSGGNTIYF. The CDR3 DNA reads TGTGCCTGGACCCGAACAGACAGCGGGGGGAACACCATATATTTT. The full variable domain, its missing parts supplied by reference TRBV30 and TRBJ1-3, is SQTIHQWPATLVQPVGSPLSLECTVEGTSNPNLYWYRQAAGRGLQLLFYSVGIGQISSEVPQNLSASRPQDRQFILSSKKLLLSDSGFYLCAWTRTDSGGNTIYFGEGSWLTVV.

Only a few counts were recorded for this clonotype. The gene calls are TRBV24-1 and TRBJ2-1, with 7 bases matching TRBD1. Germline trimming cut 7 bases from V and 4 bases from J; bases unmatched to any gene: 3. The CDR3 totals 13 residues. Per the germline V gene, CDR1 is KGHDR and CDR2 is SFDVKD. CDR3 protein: CATSGTAYNEQFF. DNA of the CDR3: TGTGCCACCAGCGGGACAGCTTACAATGAGCAGTTCTTC.

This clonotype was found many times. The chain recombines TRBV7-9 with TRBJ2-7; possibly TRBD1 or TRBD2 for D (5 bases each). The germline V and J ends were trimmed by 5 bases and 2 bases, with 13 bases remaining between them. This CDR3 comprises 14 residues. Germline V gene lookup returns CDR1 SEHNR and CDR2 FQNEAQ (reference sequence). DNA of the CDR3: TGTGCCAGCAGCCGAATGGGACGTGCCTACGAGCAGTACTTC. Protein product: CASSRMGRAYEQYF.

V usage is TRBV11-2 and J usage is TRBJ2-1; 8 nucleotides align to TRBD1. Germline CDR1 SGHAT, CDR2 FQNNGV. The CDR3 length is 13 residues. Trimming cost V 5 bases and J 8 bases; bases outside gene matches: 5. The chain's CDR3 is CASSETGVDEQFF. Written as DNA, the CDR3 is TGTGCCAGCAGCGAGACAGGGGTGGATGAGCAGTTCTTC.

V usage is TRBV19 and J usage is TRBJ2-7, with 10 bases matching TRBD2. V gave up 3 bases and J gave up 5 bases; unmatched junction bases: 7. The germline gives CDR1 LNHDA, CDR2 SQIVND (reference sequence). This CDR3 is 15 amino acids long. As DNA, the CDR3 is TGTGCCAGTAGTATCGTTAGCGGGGGGTCCAACGAGCAGTACTTC. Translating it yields CASSIVSGGSNEQYF.

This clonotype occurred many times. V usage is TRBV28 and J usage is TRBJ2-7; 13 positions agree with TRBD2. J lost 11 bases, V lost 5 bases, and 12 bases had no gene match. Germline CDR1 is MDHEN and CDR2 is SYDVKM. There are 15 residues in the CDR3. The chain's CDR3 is CASSDTGTSGTKEYF. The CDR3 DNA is TGTGCCAGCAGTGATACCGGGACTAGCGGGACCAAGGAGTACTTC.

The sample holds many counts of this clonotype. The DNA of the CDR3 is TGTGCCTGGAGTGTACGTTCCATGGGACAGGGGCAGTTCTTC. This codes for CAWSVRSMGQGQFF. This chain links TRBV30 with TRBJ2-1; 9 positions agree with TRBD1. The germline gives CDR1 GTSNPN, CDR2 SVGIG (reference sequence). This CDR3 region has 14 residues. V shed 0 bases, J shed 12 bases, and the junction held 9 bases outside the gene matches.

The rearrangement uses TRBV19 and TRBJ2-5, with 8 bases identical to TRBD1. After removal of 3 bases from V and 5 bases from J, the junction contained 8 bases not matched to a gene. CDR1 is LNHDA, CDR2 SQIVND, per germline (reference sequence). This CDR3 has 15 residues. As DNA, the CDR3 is TGTGCCAGTAGTATCCTGACAGGGGCATGGGAGACCCAGTACTTC. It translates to CASSILTGAWETQYF.

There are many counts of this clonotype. The CDR3 protein is CSARDGPQYF. Written as DNA, the CDR3 is TGCAGTGCTAGAGATGGGCCCCAGTACTTC. V gene TRBV20-1 combines with J gene TRBJ2-5; D gene ambiguous. Germline V gene lookup returns CDR1 DFQATT and CDR2 SNEGSKA (reference sequence). The CDR3 has 10 amino acids. With 0 bases removed from V and 9 bases from J, the gap between germline ends came to 5 bases.

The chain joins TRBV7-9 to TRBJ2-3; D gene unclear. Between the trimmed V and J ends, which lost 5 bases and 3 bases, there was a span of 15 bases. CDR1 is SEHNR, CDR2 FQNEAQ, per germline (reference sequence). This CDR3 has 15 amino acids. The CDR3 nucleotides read TGTGCCAGCAGCCCTCGTGGGTATGAAACAGATACGCAGTATTTT. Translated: CASSPRGYETDTQYF.

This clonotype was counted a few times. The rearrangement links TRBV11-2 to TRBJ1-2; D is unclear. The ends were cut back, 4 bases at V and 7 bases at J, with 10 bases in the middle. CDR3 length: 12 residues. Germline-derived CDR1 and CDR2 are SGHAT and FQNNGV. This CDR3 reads CASSSALFGYTF. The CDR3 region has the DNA TGTGCCAGCAGCTCAGCACTTTTTGGCTACACCTTC. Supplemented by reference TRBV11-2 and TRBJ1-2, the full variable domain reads EAGVAQSPRYKIIEKRQSVAFWCNPISGHATLYWYQQILGQGPKLLIQFQNNGVVDDSQLPKDRFSAERLKGVDSTLKIQPAKLEDSAVYLCASSSALFGYTFGSGTRLTVV.

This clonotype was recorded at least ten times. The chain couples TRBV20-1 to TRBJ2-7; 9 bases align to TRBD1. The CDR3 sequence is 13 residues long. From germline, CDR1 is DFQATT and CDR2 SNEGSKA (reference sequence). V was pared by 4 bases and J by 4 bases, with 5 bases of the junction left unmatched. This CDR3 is CSANRDRVYEQYF. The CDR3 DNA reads TGCAGTGCTAACCGGGACAGGGTTTACGAGCAGTACTTC.

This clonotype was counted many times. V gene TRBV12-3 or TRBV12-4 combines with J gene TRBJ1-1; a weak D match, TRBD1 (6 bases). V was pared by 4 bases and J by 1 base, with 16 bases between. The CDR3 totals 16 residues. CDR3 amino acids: CASSSTLTGTNTEAFF. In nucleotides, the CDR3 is TGTGCCAGCAGTTCCACCTTGACAGGCACGAACACTGAAGCTTTCTTT.

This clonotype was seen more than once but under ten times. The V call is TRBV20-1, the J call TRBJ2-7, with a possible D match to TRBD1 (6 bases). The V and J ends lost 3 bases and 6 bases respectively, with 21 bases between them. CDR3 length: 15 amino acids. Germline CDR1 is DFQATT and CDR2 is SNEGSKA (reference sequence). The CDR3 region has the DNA TGCAGTGCTAGGTTCCCGGGACACCTTATGGCCGAGCAGTACTTC. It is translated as CSARFPGHLMAEQYF.

The CDR3 bases are TGCGCCAGCAGCGAAGTACCGGGGGGGGTCTACGAGCAGTACTTC. It is translated as CASSEVPGGVYEQYF. This chain connects TRBV5-1 to TRBJ2-7, with TRBD2 matching over 8 bases. V shed 4 bases, J shed 3 bases, and the junction held 9 bases outside the gene matches. CDR1 and CDR2 from the germline V gene are SGHRS and YFSETQ. The CDR3 sequence is 15 residues long.

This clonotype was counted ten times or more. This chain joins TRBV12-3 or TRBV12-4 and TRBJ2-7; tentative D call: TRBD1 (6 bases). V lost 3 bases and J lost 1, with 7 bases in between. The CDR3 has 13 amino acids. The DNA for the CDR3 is TGTGCCAGCAGTTTTGACAGGTCCTACGAGCAGTACTTC. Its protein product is CASSFDRSYEQYF.

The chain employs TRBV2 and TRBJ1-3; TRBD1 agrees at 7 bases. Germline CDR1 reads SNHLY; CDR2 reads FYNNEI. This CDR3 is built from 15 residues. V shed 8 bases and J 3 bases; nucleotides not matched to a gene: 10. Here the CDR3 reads CASVPGGKFGNTIYF. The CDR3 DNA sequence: TGTGCCAGCGTACCAGGGGGTAAATTTGGAAACACCATATATTTT.

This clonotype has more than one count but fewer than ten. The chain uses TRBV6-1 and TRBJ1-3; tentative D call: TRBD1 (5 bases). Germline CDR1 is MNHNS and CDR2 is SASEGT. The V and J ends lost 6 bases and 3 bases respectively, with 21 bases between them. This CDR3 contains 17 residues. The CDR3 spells CASSEPAGALLGNTIYF. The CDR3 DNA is TGTGCCAGCAGCGAACCTGCCGGGGCCCTTCTTGGAAACACCATATATTTT.

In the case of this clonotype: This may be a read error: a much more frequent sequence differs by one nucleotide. The CDR3 DNA is TGTGCCAGCAGTTTAGGGACCGAGGATGAGCAGTTCTTC. This translates into CASSLGTEDEQFF. V is TRBV27 and J is TRBJ2-1; D may be TRBD1 or TRBD2 (5 bases each). Germline loops: CDR1 MNHEY, CDR2 SMNVEV (reference sequence). V lost 2 bases, J lost 8 bases, and 10 bases lay in between. CDR3 size: 13 residues.

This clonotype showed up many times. CDR3 protein: CASSEESFYGYTF. CDR3 DNA: TGTGCCAGCAGTGAAGAGAGCTTCTATGGCTACACCTTC. V is TRBV2 and J is TRBJ1-2; D gene ambiguous. Germline values: CDR1 SNHLY, CDR2 FYNNEI. This CDR3 is 13 amino acids long. V shed 1 base and J shed 4 bases, with 7 bases lying between them.

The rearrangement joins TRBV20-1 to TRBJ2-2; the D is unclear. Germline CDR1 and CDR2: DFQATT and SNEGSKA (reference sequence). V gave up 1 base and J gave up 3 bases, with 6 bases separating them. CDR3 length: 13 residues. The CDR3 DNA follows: TGCAGTGCTAGAGGGACCCACACCGGGGAGCTGTTTTTT. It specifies CSARGTHTGELFF.

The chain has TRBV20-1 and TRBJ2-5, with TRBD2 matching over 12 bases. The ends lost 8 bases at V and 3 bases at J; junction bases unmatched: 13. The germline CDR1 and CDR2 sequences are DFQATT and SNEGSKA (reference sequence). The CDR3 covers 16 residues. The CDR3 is CSLQLAGGRLEETQYF. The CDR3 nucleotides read TGCAGTCTACAACTAGCGGGAGGCCGCCTTGAAGAGACCCAGTACTTC.